This TCR beta chain was sequenced for a study of prognosis after radiotherapy for stage I lung cancer. Study at large: Newly diagnosed primary stage I lung tumors were present in fourteen patients, and oligometastatic NSCLC after surgical resection of the primary tumor was present in roughly five patients.

As regards this clonotype: This likely came from a read error, as a far larger clone is one base away.

Germline CDR1 reads MNHNS; CDR2 reads SASEGT. This CDR3 has 12 residues. TCR beta CDR3 amplification from genomic DNA was performed by two-round multiplex PCR. The authors ran first-round PCR with primers specific to each TRBV and TRBJ gene. TCRdb processed the multiplex PCR reads anew with MiXCR; each CDR3 protein has one entry. The top ten hold more than 35% of the sample, which has roughly 15,000 distinct CDR3 sequences, approximately 15% seen once. Source: PBMCs, taken before or after stereotactic body radiation therapy (not recorded which). The source is a donor aged 50 or older with non-small cell lung cancer. The genes are TRBV6-1 and TRBJ1-1; D is perhaps TRBD1 (5 bases). DNA for the CDR3: TGTACCAGCAGCCGGGGACACACTGAAGCTTTCTTT. As protein: CTSSRGHTEAFF.